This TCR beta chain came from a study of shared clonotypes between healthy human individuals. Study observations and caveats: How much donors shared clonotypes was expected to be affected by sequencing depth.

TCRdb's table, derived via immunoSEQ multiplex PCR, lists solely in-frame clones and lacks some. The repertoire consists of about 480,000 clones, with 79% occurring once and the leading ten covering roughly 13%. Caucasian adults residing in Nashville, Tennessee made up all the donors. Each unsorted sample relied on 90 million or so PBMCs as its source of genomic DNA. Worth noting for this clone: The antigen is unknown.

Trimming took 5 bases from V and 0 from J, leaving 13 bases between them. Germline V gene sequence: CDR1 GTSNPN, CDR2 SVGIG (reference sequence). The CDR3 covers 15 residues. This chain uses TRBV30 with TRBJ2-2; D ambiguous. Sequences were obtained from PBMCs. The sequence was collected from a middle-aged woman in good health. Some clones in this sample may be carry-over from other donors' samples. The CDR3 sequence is CAWAYHRSNTGELFF. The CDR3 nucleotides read TGTGCCTGGGCATACCACCGCTCGAACACCGGGGAGCTGTTTTTT.